The clone carrying this TCR beta chain has more than one count but fewer than ten. Its matching antigen is unknown. This entry is derived from a study of T cells in narcolepsy. Study-wide context: Patients with NT1 or NT2 and healthy control donors were enrolled. Findings and caveats of the study: Same-patient CSF and blood CD4+ T cell clonotypes included HCRT-specific and TRIB2-specific autoreactive ones. Autoreactive clone sequences were missing from some blood memory CD4+ repertoires.

The germline V gene encodes CDR1 MNHEY and CDR2 SMNVEV (reference sequence). V trimming: 2 bases; J trimming: 0 bases; junction bases outside the gene matches: 3. The CDR3 loop spans 15 amino acids. This table comes from immunoSEQ multiplex PCR, and its TCRdb copy is limited to in-frame clones, with some not included. The sample yields under 20,000 clones, around 84% seen once. Source material: memory (CD45RA-) CD4+ T cells from blood. The V gene is TRBV27, the J gene TRBJ2-7, with 8 bases lining up with TRBD1. The clonotype comes from a human donor in good health. CDR3 nucleotide sequence: TGTGCCAGCAGTTTACGACAGGGGAGCTCCTACGAGCAGTACTTC. Its protein is CASSLRQGSSYEQYF.